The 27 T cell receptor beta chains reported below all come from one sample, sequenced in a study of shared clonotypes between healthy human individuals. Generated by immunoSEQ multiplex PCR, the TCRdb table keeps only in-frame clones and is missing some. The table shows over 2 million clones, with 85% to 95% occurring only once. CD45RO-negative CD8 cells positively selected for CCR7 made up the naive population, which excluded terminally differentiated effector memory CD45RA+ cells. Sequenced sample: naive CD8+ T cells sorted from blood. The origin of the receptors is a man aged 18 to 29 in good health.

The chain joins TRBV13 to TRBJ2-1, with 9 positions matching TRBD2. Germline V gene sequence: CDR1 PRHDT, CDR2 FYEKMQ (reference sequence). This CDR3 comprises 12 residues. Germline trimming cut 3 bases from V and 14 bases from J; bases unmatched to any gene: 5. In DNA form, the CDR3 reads TGTGCCAGCAGCTTCGGGACTAGCTCGGAGTTCTTC. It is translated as CASSFGTSSEFF.

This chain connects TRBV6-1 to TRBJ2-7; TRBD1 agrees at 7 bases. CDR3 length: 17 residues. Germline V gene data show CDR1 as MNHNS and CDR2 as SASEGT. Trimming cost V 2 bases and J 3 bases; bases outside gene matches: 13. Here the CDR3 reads CASSELDRERTHYEQYF. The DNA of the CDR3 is TGTGCCAGCAGTGAATTAGACAGGGAGCGCACACACTACGAGCAGTACTTC.

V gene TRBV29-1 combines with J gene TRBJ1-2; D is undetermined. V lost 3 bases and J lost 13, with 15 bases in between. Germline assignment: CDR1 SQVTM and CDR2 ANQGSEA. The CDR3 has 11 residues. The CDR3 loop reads CSVDSVSLGTF. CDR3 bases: TGCAGCGTTGATAGTGTCTCCTTGGGCACCTTC.

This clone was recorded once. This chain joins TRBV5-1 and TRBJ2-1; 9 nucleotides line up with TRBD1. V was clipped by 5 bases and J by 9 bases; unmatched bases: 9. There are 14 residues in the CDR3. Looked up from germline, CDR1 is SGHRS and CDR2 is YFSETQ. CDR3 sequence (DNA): TGCGCCAGCAGTTTAGGGGACAGGGTTTTTGAGCAGTTCTTC. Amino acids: CASSLGDRVFEQFF.

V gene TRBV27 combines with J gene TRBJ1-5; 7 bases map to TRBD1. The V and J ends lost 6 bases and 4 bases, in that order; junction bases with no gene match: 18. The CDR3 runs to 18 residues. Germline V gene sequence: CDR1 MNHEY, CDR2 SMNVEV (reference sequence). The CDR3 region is CASSPINPQGGRNQPQHF. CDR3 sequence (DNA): TGTGCCAGCAGCCCTATAAATCCCCAGGGGGGGCGGAATCAGCCCCAGCATTTT.

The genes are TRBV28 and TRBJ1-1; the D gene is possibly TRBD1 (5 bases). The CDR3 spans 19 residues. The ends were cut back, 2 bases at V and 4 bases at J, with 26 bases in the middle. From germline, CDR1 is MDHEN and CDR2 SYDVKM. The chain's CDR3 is CASSLRDIRGGYGSTEAFF. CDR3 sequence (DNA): TGTGCCAGCAGTTTACGCGACATCCGTGGGGGTTACGGTAGCACTGAAGCTTTCTTT.

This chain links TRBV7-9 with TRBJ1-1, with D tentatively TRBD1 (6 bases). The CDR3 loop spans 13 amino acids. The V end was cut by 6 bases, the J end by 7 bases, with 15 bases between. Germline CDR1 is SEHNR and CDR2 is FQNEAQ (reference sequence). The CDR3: CASSPLGGGEAFF. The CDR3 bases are TGTGCCAGCAGTCCCTTGGGAGGGGGTGAAGCTTTCTTT.

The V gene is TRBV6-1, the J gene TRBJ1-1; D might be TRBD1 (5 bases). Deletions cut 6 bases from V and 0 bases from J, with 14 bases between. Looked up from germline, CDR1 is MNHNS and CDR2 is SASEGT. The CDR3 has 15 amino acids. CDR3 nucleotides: TGTGCCAGCAGCGCCACACAGGTGTTGAACACTGAAGCTTTCTTT. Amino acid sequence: CASSATQVLNTEAFF.

The CDR3 protein is CASRTTRLAGVSDTQYF. CDR3 nucleotide sequence: TGTGCCAGCAGGACGACCAGACTAGCGGGGGTCTCAGATACGCAGTATTTT. This chain joins TRBV27 and TRBJ2-3, with 12 bases aligning to TRBD2. The CDR3 is 17 amino acids. With V trimmed by 6 bases and J by 4 bases, 11 bases remained unmatched. Per the germline V gene, CDR1 is MNHEY and CDR2 is SMNVEV (reference sequence).

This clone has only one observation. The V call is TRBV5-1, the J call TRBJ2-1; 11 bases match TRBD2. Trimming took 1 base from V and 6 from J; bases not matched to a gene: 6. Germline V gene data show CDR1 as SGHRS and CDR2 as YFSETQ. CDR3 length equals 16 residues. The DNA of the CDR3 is TGCGCCAGCAGCTTGATTACTAGCGGGAGCAGCAATGAGCAGTTCTTC. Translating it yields CASSLITSGSSNEQFF.

DNA of the CDR3: TGTGCCAGCAGCTTCGGGAGGGCCGCCTACGAGCAGTACTTC. Translated: CASSFGRAAYEQYF. The chain carries TRBV7-6 and TRBJ2-7, with 8 bases matching TRBD2. V shed 3 bases, J shed 2 bases, and the junction held 3 bases outside the gene matches. CDR1 is SGHVS and CDR2 is FNYEAQ in the germline V gene. The CDR3 covers 14 residues.

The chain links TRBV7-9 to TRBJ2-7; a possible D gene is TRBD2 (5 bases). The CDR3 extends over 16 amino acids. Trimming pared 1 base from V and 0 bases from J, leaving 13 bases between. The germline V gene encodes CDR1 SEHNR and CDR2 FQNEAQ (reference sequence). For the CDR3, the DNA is TGTGCCAGCAGCTTAGGTACCCAGCGGTACTCCTACGAGCAGTACTTC. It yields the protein CASSLGTQRYSYEQYF.

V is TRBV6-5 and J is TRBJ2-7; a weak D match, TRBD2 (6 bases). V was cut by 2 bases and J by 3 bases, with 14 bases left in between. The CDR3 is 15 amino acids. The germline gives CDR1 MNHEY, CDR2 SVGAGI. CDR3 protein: CASSYPGTGVYEQYF. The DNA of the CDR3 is TGTGCCAGCAGTTACCCAGGGACTGGAGTCTACGAGCAGTACTTC.

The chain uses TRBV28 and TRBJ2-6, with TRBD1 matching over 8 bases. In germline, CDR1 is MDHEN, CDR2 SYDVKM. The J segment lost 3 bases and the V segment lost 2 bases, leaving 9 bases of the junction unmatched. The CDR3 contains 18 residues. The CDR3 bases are TGTGCCAGCAGTTTAAGGGGGACAGGAGTATTTGGGGCCAACGTCCTGACTTTC. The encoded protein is CASSLRGTGVFGANVLTF.

As DNA, the CDR3 is TGTGCCAGCAGCTTAGTTCCTAGCGGGGGACCATCACCCGAAGAGACCCAGTACTTC. Protein product: CASSLVPSGGPSPEETQYF. The chain is built from TRBV11-2 and TRBJ2-5; 10 nucleotides line up with TRBD2. The J segment lost 3 bases and the V segment lost 1 base, leaving 14 bases of the junction unmatched. Germline values: CDR1 SGHAT, CDR2 FQNNGV. This CDR3 contains 19 residues.

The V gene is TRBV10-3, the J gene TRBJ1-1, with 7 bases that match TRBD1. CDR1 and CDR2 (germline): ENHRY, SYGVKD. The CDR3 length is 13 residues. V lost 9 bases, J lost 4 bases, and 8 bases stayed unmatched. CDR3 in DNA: TGTGCCATGGGGGTTAACAGGGGCACTGAAGCTTTCTTT. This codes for CAMGVNRGTEAFF.

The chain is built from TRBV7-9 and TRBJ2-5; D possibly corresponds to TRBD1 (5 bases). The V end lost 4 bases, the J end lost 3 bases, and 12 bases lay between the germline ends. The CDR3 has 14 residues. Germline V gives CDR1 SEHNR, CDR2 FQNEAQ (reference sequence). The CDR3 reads CASSSPGREETQYF. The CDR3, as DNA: TGTGCCAGCAGCTCTCCCGGCAGGGAAGAGACCCAGTACTTC.

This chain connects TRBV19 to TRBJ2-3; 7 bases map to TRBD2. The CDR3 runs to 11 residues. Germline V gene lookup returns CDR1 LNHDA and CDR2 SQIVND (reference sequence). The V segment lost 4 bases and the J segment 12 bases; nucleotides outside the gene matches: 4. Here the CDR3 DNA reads TGTGCCAGTAGTACGGGGGGTCCTCAGTATTTT. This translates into CASSTGGPQYF.

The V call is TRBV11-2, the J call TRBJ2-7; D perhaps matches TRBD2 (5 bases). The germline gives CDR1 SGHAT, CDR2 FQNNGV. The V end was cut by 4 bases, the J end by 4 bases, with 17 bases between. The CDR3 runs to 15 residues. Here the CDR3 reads CASSYLAGPGYEQYF. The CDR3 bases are TGTGCCAGCAGCTACCTAGCTGGACCGGGGTACGAGCAGTACTTC.

CDR3 bases: TGTGCCAGCAGTTCGACGGCAGGGAATTCACCCCTCCACTTT. Translated, it gives CASSSTAGNSPLHF. The J gene is TRBJ1-6, the V gene TRBV27, with D maybe TRBD1 (5 bases). Germline CDR1 is MNHEY and CDR2 is SMNVEV (reference sequence). This CDR3 region has 14 residues. V was pared by 4 bases and J by 7 bases, with 11 bases between.

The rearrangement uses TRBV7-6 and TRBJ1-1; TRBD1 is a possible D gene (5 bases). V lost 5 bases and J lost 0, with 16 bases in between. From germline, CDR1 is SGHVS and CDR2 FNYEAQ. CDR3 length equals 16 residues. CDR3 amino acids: CASSVLARAVNTEAFF. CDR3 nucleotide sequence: TGTGCCAGCAGCGTCTTGGCCAGGGCCGTGAACACTGAAGCTTTCTTT.

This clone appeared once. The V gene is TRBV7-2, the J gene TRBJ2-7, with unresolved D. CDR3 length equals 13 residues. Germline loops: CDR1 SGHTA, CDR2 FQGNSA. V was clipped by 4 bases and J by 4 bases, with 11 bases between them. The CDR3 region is CASSSDPSYEQYF. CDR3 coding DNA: TGTGCCAGCAGCTCCGACCCCTCGTACGAGCAGTACTTC.

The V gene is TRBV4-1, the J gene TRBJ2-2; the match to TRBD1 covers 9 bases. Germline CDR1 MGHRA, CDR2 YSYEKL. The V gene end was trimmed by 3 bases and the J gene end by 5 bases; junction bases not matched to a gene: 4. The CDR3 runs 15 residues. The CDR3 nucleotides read TGCGCCAGCAGCCACCCGGGACAGGGAACCGGGGAGCTGTTTTTT. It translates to CASSHPGQGTGELFF.

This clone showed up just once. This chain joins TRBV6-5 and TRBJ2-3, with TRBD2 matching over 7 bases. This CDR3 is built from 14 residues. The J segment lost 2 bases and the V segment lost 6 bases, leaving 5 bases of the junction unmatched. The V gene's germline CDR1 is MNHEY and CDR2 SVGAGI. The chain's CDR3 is CASRLRESTDTQYF. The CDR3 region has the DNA TGTGCCAGCAGATTGCGGGAGTCCACAGATACGCAGTATTTT.

The DNA of the CDR3 is TGTGCCAGCGAGGGGACAGGGAAGAACTATGGCTACACCTTC. Encoded protein: CASEGTGKNYGYTF. The gene calls are TRBV7-9 and TRBJ1-2; the match to TRBD1 covers 9 bases. This CDR3 is 14 amino acids long. Losses at the gene ends were 8 bases for V and 2 bases for J; bases not matched to a gene: 6. The germline V gene has CDR1 SEHNR and CDR2 FQNEAQ (reference sequence).

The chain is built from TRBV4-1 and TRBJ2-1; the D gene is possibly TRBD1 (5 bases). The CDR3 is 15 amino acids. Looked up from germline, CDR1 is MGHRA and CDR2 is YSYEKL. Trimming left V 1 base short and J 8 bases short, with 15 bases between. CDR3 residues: CASSQVAQGTDEQFF. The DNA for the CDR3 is TGCGCCAGCAGCCAAGTTGCTCAGGGAACGGATGAGCAGTTCTTC.

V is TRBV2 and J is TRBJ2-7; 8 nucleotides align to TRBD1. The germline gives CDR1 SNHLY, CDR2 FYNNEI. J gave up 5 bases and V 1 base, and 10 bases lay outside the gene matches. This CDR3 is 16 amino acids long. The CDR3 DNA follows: TGTGCCAGCAGTGAAGGAGTCCGGACAGGGTATAACGAGCAGTACTTC. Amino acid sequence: CASSEGVRTGYNEQYF.